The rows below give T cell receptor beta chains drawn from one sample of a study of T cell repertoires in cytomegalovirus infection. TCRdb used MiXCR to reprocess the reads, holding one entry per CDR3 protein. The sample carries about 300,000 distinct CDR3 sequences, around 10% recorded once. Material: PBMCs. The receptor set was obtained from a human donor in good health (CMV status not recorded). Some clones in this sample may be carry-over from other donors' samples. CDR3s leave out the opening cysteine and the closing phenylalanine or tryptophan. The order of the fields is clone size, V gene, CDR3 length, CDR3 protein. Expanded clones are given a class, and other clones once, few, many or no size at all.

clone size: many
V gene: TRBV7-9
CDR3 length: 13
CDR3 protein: ASSLTGGVETEAF

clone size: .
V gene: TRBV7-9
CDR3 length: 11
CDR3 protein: ASTSGTNTEAF

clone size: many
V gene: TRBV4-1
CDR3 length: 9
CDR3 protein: ASSRHNEQF

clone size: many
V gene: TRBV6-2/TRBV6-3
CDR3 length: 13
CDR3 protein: ASSSPGQGLTEAF

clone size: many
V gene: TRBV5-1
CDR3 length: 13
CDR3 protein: ASSLGWDSRYEQF

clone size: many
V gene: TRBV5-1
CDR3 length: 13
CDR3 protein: ASSLGILGNTEAF

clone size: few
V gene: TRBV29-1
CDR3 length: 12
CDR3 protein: SVSELGGVGGYT

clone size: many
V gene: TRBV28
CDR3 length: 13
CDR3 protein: ASTRQGPSNQPQH

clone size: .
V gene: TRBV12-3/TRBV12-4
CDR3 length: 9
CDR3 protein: ASSFHEKLF

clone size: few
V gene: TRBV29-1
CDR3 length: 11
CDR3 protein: SVVGSGEGELF

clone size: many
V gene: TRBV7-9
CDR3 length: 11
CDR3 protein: ASSLGRNYGYT

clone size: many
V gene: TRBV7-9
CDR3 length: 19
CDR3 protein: ASSLVFGDRAINSSNQPQH

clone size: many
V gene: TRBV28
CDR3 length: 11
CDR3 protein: ASGAFSNQPQH

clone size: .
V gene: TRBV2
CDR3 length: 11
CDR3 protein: ASIVSPLHEQY

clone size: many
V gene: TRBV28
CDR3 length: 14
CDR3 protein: ASRPPGTGVGETQY

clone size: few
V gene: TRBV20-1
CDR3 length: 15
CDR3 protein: SARGVGPQTNTGELF

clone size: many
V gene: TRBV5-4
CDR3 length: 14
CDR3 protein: ASSPPGLGLNTEAF

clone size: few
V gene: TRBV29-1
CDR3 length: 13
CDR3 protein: SVATSGGAYHEQF

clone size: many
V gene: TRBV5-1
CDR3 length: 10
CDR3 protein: ASSPPRDEQF

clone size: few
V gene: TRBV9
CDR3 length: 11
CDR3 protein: ASSVAVSGELF

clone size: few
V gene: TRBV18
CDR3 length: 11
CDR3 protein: ASSPRDLDTQY

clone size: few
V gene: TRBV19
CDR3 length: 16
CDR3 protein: ASRISGTGKNSNQPQH

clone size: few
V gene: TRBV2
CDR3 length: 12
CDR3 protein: ASSEGRVNYGYT

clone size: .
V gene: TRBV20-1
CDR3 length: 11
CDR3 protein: SASTGAGTEAF